The 2 T cell receptor beta chains below come from one sample, sequenced in a study of shared clonotypes between healthy human individuals. The repertoire was sequenced with immunoSEQ multiplex PCR; TCRdb's copy has only in-frame clones and lacks some. The sample includes roughly 2.2 million clones, around 92% of them seen just once. The sequenced material came from naive CD4+ T cells from PBMCs. Subset here: CD45RA+ positively selected. The receptors were sampled from a man aged 18 to 35 in good health. Some clones in this sample may be carry-over from other donors' samples.

The J gene is TRBJ2-2, the V gene TRBV27; 7 bases match TRBD2. This CDR3 is built from 16 residues. The germline CDR1 and CDR2 sequences are MNHEY and SMNVEV (reference sequence). The J segment lost 4 bases and the V segment lost 5 bases, leaving 10 bases of the junction unmatched. This chain's CDR3 is CASSTRSGGFTGELFF. CDR3 bases: TGTGCCAGCAGTACCCGCTCCGGGGGGTTCACCGGGGAGCTGTTTTTT.

On this clone: This sample includes further DNA sequences coding for the same CDR3. The chain links TRBV11-2 to TRBJ2-2, with D possibly being TRBD1 (6 bases). The length of the CDR3 is 14 residues. V lost 4 bases and J 1 base, leaving 7 bases between the germline ends. Germline V gene data show CDR1 as SGHAT and CDR2 as FQNNGV. The CDR3 DNA sequence: TGTGCCAGCAGCTGGACAGTGAACACCGGGGAGCTGTTTTTT. Protein product: CASSWTVNTGELFF.